Here is one T cell receptor beta chain with its context. The data are from a study of cytomegalovirus exposure and HLA in healthy donors. For the study at large: HLA-typed donors were the source of roughly 85 million unique TCRs held in an early data release.

The study ran its PCR with 60 Vbeta and 13 Jbeta primers. The assay was immunoSEQ multiplex PCR, and TCRdb's table has in-frame clones only and misses some. The repertoire has roughly 160,000 clones, 85% of them found once; the top ten carry 1%. Germline values: CDR1 SQVTM, CDR2 ANQGSEA. The CDR3 loop spans 14 amino acids. Trimming cost V 4 bases and J 5 bases; bases outside gene matches: 11. V is TRBV29-1 and J is TRBJ2-7; TRBD1 aligns across 7 bases. This clonotype originated in a boy between 2 and 10 years old in good health and CMV-seronegative. The sequencing input was PBMCs. CDR3 region: CSVVPGTVSNEQYF. In DNA form, the CDR3 reads TGCAGCGTTGTCCCCGGGACAGTCAGTAACGAGCAGTACTTC.